These 5 T cell receptor beta chains were sequenced from one sample in a study of shared clonotypes between healthy human individuals. TCRdb's table, derived via immunoSEQ multiplex PCR, lists solely in-frame clones and lacks some. The table shows approximately 2,300,000 clones, with 85% to 95% occurring only once. Sequenced input: naive CD4+ T cells from PBMCs. Noted subset: CD45RA+ positively selected. The receptors here all came from a man aged 18 to 29 in good health. Some clones in this sample may be carry-over from other donors' samples.

This clone was counted a few times. The chain uses TRBV5-1 and TRBJ2-2; D unclear. With 0 bases removed from V and 6 bases from J, the gap between germline ends came to 6 bases. The CDR3 length is 13 residues. In germline, CDR1 is SGHRS, CDR2 YFSETQ. CDR3: CASSLGSSGELFF. CDR3 nucleotides: TGCGCCAGCAGCTTGGGGTCCTCCGGGGAGCTGTTTTTT.

V gene TRBV18 combines with J gene TRBJ2-5, with 9 bases aligning to TRBD2. The CDR3 spans 15 residues. CDR1 and CDR2 from the germline V gene are KGHSH and LQKENI. The V segment lost 0 bases and the J segment 5 bases; nucleotides outside the gene matches: 4. This CDR3 reads CASSPPSGRSETQYF. The DNA of the CDR3 is TGTGCCAGCTCACCACCGAGCGGGAGGAGCGAGACCCAGTACTTC.

The gene calls are TRBV5-1 and TRBJ2-7; 11 bases align to TRBD2. J lost 2 bases, V lost 1 base, and 2 bases had no gene match. CDR1 SGHRS and CDR2 YFSETQ come from the germline V gene. The CDR3 has 15 amino acids. As DNA, the CDR3 is TGCGCCAGCAGCTTGACTAGCGGGGGAGCCTACGAGCAGTACTTC. It encodes CASSLTSGGAYEQYF.

This chain links TRBV5-1 with TRBJ2-7; 8 nucleotides line up with TRBD1. Germline loops: CDR1 SGHRS, CDR2 YFSETQ. The CDR3 is 15 amino acids. The V and J ends lost 4 bases and 0 bases, in that order; junction bases with no gene match: 6. CDR3 in DNA: TGCGCCAGCAGCCGTAACAGGGGGGACTCCTACGAGCAGTACTTC. It specifies CASSRNRGDSYEQYF.

This rearrangement joins TRBV6-6 to TRBJ2-2, with 9 nucleotides matching TRBD2. In germline, CDR1 is MNHNY, CDR2 SVGAGI (reference sequence). The CDR3 contains 12 residues. CDR3 in amino acids: CASGGSTGELFF. CDR3 coding DNA: TGTGCTAGCGGGGGATCCACCGGGGAGCTGTTTTTT.